A selection of T cell receptor beta chains follows, all from one sample in a study of human T cells and chemical hapten exposure. MiXCR, run by TCRdb on the RACE reads, gives a single entry per CDR3 protein. The sample lists 150,000 to 200,000 distinct CDR3 sequences; 28% were seen once. The source was whole blood, collected in connection with sensitization to the hapten diphenylcyclopropenone (DPC). These receptors were obtained from a woman in her late teens or twenties with alopecia areata. Some clones in this sample may be carry-over from other donors' samples. Both conserved end residues are part of each CDR3. Fields, in order: clone size, J gene, V gene, D gene, CDR3 length, CDR3 protein, CDR3 DNA. A D gene is named only where the DNA matches it firmly. Some rows have no size entry. The others give once, few or many, or a class for an expanded clone.

abundance: few
j_gene: TRBJ1-5
v_gene: TRBV4-3
d_gene: -
len: 13
CDR3aa: CASSTYSNQPQHF
CDR3nt: TGCGCCAGCAGCACCTATAGCAATCAGCCCCAGCATTTT

abundance: once
j_gene: TRBJ1-2
v_gene: TRBV7-2
d_gene: -
len: 12
CDR3aa: CASSPTHYGYTF
CDR3nt: TGTGCCAGCAGCCCAACCCACTATGGCTACACCTTC

abundance: -
j_gene: TRBJ2-7
v_gene: TRBV13
d_gene: -
len: 12
CDR3aa: CASRFSSYEQYF
CDR3nt: TGTGCCAGCAGGTTTAGTTCCTACGAGCAGTACTTC

abundance: -
j_gene: TRBJ2-1
v_gene: TRBV5-1
d_gene: -
len: 14
CDR3aa: CASSRGTDNNEQFF
CDR3nt: TGCGCCAGCAGTCGGGGGACAGATAACAATGAGCAGTTCTTC

abundance: -
j_gene: TRBJ1-1
v_gene: TRBV3-1
d_gene: -
len: 13
CDR3aa: CASSQGLGTEAFF
CDR3nt: TGTGCCAGCAGCCAGGGACTGGGGACTGAAGCTTTCTTT

abundance: few
j_gene: TRBJ1-5
v_gene: TRBV2
d_gene: -
len: 13
CDR3aa: CASRRARNQPQHF
CDR3nt: TGTGCCAGCCGCCGGGCACGCAATCAGCCCCAGCATTTT

abundance: -
j_gene: TRBJ2-1
v_gene: TRBV20-1
d_gene: -
len: 13
CDR3aa: CSARVPDSNEQFF
CDR3nt: TGCAGTGCTAGAGTACCGGACAGCAATGAGCAGTTCTTC

abundance: once
j_gene: TRBJ2-1
v_gene: TRBV4-2
d_gene: -
len: 14
CDR3aa: CASSQVLGGNEQFF
CDR3nt: TGTGCCAGCAGCCAAGTGCTAGGGGGGAATGAGCAGTTCTTC

abundance: few
j_gene: TRBJ1-1
v_gene: TRBV5-1
d_gene: TRBD1
len: 14
CDR3aa: CASRTRQGVTEAFF
CDR3nt: TGCGCCAGCAGAACCCGGCAGGGGGTCACTGAAGCTTTCTTT

abundance: -
j_gene: TRBJ2-2
v_gene: TRBV12-3/TRBV12-4
d_gene: -
len: 14
CDR3aa: CASTKGGNTGELFF
CDR3nt: TGTGCCAGCACAAAGGGGGGGAACACCGGGGAGCTGTTTTTT

abundance: few
j_gene: TRBJ2-1
v_gene: TRBV29-1
d_gene: -
len: 16
CDR3aa: CSVVWFSLGSYNEQFF
CDR3nt: TGCAGCGTTGTCTGGTTTTCTCTGGGCTCCTACAATGAGCAGTTCTTC

abundance: few
j_gene: TRBJ1-2
v_gene: TRBV10-3
d_gene: TRBD1
len: 16
CDR3aa: CAISGFDREWAGGYTF
CDR3nt: TGTGCCATCAGCGGTTTTGACAGGGAATGGGCCGGTGGCTACACCTTC

abundance: -
j_gene: TRBJ2-7
v_gene: TRBV4-3
d_gene: -
len: 15
CDR3aa: CASSQEGRGTYEQYF
CDR3nt: TGCGCCAGCAGCCAAGAGGGCAGGGGTACCTACGAGCAGTACTTC

abundance: few
j_gene: TRBJ2-3
v_gene: TRBV19
d_gene: TRBD1
len: 14
CDR3aa: CASSVQGVADTQYF
CDR3nt: TGTGCCAGTAGTGTACAGGGGGTTGCAGATACGCAGTATTTT

abundance: many
j_gene: TRBJ2-2
v_gene: TRBV29-1
d_gene: TRBD2
len: 14
CDR3aa: CSAGASGTTGELFF
CDR3nt: TGCAGCGCCGGGGCTAGCGGGACCACCGGGGAGCTGTTTTTT